This T cell receptor (beta chain) emerged from a study of CD8 T cells in Susac syndrome. The wider study: When their blood was taken, the Susac syndrome patients had either not yet had any therapy, were taking corticosteroids, or were taking intravenous immunoglobulin alone. Whole-study results and caveats: Within Susac syndrome CD4+ T cell repertoires, clonal expansion was not evident.

Fulfillment of recently defined diagnostic criteria for definite or probable disease was shown by the patients with Susac syndrome. RNA totalling roughly 0.45 to 1 ug underwent reverse transcription with random hexamers. TCRdb ran MiXCR on the immunoSEQ multiplex PCR reads and lists one entry per CDR3 protein. The sample holds around 110,000 distinct CDR3 sequences, 96% seen once. The CDR3 has 14 amino acids. V was shortened by 1 base and J by 0 bases, with 5 bases between the two germline ends. Germline V gene sequence: CDR1 LNHDA, CDR2 SQIVND (reference sequence). On this clonotype itself: The antigen is undetermined.

The sequencing sample was made of CD4+ T cells from PBMCs. This receptor was identified in a human donor with Susac syndrome. The chain employs TRBV19 and TRBJ2-3, with D possibly matching TRBD1 (5 bases). CDR3: CASSIGQSTDTQYF. CDR3 bases: TGTGCCAGTAGTATAGGACAGAGCACAGATACGCAGTATTTT.